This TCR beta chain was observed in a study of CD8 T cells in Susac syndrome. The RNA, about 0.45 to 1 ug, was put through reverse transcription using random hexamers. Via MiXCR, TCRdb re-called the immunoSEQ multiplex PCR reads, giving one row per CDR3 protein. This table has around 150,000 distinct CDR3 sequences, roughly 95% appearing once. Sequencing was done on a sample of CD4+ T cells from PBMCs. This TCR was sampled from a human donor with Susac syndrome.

The CDR3 is CASSDPGLYTDTQYF. The CDR3 DNA follows: TGTGCCAGCAGTGATCCTGGACTTTACACAGATACGCAGTATTTT. The chain uses TRBV25-1 and TRBJ2-3; possibly TRBD2 for D (5 bases). The germline CDR1 and CDR2 sequences are MGHDK and SYGVNS. This CDR3 is 15 amino acids long. Between the trimmed V and J ends, which lost 3 bases and 2 bases, there was a span of 12 bases.